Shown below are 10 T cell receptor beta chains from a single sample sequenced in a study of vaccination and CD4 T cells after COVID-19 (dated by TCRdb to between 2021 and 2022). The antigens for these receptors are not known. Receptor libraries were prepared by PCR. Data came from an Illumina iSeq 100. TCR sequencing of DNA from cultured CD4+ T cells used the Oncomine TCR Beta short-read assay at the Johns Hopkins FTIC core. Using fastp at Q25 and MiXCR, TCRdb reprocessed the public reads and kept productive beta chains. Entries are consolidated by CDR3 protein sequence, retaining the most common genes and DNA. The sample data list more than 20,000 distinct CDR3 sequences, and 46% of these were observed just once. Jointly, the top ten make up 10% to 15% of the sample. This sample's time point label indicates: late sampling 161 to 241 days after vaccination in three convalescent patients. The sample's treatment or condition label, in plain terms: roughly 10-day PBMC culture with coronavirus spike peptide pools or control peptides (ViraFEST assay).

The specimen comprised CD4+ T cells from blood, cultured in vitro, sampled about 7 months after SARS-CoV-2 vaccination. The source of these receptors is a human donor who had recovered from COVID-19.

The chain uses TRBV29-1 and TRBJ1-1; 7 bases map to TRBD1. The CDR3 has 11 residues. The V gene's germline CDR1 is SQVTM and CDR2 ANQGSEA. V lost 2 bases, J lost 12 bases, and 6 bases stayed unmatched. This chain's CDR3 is CSVERDSGTFF. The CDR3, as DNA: TGCAGCGTTGAACGGGACAGCGGGACTTTCTTT.

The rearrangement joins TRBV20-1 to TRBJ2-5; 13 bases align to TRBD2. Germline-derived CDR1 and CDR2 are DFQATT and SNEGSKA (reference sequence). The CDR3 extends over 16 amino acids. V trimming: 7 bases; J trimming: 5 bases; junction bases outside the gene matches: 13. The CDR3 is CSVRTSGSDSRETQYF. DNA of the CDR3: TGCAGTGTTAGGACTAGCGGGAGTGATAGTAGGGAGACCCAGTACTTC.

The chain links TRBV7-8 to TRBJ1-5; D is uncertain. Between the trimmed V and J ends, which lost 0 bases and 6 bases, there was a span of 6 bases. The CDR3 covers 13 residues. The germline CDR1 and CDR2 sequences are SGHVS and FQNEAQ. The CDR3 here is CASSLAGIQPQHF. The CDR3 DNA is TGTGCCAGCAGCTTAGCCGGTATTCAGCCCCAGCATTTT. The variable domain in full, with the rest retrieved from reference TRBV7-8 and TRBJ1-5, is GAGVSQSPRYKVAKRGQDVALRCDPISGHVSLFWYQQALGQGPEFLTYFQNEAQLDKSGLPSDRFFAERPEGSVSTLKIQRTQQEDSAVYLCASSLAGIQPQHFGDGTRLSIL.

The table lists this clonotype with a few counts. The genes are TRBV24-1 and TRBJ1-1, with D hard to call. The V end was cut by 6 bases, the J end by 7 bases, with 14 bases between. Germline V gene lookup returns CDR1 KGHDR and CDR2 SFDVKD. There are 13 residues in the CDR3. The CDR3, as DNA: TGTGCCACCAGTCCCTCTCACGGAATTGAAGCTTTCTTT. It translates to CATSPSHGIEAFF.

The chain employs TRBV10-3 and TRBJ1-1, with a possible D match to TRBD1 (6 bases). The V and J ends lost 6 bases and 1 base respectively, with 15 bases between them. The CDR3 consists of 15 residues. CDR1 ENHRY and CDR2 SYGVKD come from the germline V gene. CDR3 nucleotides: TGTGCCATCAGGTCAGGGGCCACGCGGAACACTGAAGCTTTCTTT. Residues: CAIRSGATRNTEAFF.

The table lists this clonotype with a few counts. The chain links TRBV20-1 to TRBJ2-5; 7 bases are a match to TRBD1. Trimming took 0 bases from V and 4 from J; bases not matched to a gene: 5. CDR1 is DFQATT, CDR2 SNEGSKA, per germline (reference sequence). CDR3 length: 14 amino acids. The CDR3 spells CSARDRQGLETQYF. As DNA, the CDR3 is TGCAGTGCTAGAGACCGACAGGGTCTAGAGACCCAGTACTTC.

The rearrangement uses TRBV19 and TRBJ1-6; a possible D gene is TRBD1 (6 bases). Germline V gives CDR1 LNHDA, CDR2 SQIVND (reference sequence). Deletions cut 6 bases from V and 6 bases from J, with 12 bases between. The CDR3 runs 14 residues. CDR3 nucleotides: TGTGCCAGTAGGACCGGACAGCCTAATTCACCCCTCCACTTT. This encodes CASRTGQPNSPLHF.

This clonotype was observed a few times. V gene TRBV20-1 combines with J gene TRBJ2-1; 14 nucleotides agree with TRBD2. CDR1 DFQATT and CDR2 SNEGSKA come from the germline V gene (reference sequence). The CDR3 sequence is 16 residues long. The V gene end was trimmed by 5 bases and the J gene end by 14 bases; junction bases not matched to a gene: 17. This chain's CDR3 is CSARDRKGLAGVVEFF. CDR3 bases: TGCAGTGCTCGGGACCGAAAGGGACTAGCGGGAGTTGTTGAGTTCTTC.

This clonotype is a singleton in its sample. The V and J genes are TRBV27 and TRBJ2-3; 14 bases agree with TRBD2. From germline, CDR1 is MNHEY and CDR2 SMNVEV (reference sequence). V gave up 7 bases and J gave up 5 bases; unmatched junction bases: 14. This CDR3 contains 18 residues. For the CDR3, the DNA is TGTGCCAGCAAATCTAGACCGACTAGCGGGGGGGCCGTAGATACGCAGTATTTT. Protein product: CASKSRPTSGGAVDTQYF.

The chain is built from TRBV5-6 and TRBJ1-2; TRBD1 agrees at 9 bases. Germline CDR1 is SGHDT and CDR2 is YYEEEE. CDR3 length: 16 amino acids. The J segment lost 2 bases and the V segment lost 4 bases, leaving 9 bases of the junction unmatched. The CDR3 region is CASSPIPGQGNYGYTF. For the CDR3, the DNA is TGTGCCAGCAGCCCCATCCCGGGACAGGGAAACTATGGCTACACCTTC. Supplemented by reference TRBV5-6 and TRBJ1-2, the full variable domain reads DAGVTQSPTHLIKTRGQQVTLRCSPKSGHDTVSWYQQALGQGPQFIFQYYEEEERQRGNFPDRFSGHQFPNYSSELNVNALLLGDSALYLCASSPIPGQGNYGYTFGSGTRLTVV.